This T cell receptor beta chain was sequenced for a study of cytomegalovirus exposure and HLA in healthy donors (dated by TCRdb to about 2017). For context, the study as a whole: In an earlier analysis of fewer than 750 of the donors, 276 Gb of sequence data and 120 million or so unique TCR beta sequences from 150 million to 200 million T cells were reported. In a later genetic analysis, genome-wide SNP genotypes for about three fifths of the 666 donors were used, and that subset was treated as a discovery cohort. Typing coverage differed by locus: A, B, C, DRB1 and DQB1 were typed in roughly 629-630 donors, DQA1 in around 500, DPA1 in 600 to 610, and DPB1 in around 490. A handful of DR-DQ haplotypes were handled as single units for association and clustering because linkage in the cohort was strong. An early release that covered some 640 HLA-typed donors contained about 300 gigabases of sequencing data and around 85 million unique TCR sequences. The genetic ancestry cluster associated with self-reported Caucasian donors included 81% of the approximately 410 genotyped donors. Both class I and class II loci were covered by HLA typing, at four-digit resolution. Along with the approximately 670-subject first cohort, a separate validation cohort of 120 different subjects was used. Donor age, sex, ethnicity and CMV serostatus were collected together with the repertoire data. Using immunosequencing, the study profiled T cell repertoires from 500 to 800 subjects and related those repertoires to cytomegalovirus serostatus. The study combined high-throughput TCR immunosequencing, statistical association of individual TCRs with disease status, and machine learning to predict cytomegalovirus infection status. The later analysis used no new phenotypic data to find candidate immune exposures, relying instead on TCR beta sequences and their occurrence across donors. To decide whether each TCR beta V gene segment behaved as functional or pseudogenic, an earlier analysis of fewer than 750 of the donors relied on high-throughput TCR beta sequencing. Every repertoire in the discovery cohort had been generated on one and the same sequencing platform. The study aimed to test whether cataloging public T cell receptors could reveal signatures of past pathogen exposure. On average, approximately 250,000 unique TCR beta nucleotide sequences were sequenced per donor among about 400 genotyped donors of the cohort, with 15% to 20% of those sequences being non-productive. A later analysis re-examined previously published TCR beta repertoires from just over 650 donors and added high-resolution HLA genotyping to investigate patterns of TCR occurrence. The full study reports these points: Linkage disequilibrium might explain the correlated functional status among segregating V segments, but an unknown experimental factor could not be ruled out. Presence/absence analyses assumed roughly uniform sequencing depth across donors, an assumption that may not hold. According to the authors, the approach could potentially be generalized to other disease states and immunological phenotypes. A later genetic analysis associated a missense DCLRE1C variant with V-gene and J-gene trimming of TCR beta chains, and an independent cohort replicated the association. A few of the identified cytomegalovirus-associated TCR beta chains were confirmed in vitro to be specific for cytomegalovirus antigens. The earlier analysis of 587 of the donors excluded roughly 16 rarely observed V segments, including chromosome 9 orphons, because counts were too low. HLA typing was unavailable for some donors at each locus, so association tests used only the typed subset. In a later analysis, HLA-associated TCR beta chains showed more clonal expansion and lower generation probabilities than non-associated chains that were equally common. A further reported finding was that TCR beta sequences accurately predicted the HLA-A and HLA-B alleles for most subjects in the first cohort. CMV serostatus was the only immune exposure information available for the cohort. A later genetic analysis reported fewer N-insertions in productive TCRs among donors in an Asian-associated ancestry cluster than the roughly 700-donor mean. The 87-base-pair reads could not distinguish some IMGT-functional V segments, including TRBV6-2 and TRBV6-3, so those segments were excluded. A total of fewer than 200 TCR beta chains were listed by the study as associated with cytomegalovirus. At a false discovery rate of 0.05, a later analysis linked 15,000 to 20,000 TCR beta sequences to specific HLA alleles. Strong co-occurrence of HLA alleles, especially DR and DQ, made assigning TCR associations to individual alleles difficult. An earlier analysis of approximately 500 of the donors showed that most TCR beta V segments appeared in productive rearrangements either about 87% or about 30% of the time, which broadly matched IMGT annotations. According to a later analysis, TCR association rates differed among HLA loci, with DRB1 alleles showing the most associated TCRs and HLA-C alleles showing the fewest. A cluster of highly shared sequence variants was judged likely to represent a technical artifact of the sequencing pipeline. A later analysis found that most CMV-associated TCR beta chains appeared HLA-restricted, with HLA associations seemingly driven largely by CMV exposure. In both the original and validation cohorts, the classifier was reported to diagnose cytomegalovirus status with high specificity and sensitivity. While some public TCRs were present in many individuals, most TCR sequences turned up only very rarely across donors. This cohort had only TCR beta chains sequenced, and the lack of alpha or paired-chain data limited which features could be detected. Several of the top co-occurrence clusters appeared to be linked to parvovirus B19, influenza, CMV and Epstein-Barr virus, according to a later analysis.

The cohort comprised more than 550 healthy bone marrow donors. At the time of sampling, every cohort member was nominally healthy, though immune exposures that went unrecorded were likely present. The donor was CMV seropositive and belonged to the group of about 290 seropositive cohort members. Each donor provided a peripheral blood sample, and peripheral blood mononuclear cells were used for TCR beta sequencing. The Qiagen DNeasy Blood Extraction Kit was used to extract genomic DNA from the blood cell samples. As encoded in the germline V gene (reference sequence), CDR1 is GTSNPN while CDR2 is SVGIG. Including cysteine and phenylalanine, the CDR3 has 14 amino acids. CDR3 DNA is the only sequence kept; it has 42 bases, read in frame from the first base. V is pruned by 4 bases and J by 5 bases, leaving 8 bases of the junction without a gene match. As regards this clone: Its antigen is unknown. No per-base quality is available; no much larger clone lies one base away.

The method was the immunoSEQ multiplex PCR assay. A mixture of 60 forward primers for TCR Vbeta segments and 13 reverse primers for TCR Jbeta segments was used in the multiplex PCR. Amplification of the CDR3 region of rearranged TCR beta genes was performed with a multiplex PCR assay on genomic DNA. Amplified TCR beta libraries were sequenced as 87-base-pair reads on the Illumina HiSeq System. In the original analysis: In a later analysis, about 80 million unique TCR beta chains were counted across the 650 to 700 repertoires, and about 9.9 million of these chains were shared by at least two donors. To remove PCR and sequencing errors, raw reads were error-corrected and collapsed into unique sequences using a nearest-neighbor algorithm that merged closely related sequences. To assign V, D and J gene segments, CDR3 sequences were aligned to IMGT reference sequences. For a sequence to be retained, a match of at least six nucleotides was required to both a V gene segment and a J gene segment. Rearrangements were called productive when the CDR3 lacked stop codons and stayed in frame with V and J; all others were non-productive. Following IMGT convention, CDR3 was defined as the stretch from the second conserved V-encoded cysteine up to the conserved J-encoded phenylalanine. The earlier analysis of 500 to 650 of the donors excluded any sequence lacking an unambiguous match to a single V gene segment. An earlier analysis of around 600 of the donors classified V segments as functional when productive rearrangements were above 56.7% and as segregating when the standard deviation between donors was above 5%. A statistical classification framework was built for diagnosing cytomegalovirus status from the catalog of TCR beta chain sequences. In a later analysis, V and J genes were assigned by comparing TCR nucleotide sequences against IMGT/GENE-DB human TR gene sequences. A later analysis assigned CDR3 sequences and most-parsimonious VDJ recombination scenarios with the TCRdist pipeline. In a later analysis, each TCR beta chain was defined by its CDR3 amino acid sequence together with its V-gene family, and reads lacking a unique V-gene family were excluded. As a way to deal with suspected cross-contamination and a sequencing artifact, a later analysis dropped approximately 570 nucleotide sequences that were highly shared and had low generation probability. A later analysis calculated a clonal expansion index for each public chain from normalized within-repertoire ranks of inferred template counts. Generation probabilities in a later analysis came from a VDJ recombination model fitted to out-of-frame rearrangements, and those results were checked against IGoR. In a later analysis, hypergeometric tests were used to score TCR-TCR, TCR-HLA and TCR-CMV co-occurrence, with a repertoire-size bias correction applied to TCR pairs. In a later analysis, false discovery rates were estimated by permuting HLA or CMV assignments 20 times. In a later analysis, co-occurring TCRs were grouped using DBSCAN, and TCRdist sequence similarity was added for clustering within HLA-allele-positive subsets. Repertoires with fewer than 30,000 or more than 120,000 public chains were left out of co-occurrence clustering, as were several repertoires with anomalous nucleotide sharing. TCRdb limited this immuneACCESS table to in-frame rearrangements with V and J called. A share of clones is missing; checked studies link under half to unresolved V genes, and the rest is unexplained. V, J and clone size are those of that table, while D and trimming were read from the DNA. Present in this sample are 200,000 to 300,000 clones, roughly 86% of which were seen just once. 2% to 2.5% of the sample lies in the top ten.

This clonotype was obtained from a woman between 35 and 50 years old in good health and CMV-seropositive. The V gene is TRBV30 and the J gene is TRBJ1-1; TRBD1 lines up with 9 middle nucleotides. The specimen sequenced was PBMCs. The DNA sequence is TGTGCCTGGATTCTTCGGACAGGGGAGACTGAAGCTTTCTTT. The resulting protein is CAWILRTGETEAFF.